Below, 10 T cell receptor beta chains from the same sample are listed, as sequenced in a study of regulatory T cells in long-lasting Graves disease. To make TCR beta libraries, researchers used iRepertoire HTBI primers and Arm-PCR of CDR3 regions. From the multiplex PCR reads, TCRdb called clonotypes with MiXCR, one entry per CDR3 protein. The repertoire holds 400,000 or so distinct CDR3 sequences, with less than 25% as singletons. The time point: persistent/refractory GD, antithyroid drugs over 5 years with positive TRAb. From PBMCs, RNA was extracted and then used to make the TCR library. The specimen was peripheral blood mononuclear cells (PBMCs), collected when the disease was refractory, from a patient treated with antithyroid drugs. Receptor source: a female donor with Graves disease.

The J gene is TRBJ2-7, the V gene TRBV7-9; 10 bases fit TRBD2. CDR1 and CDR2 from the germline V gene are SEHNR and FQNEAQ (reference sequence). V dropped 5 bases and J dropped 4; count of bases not matched to a gene: 5. The CDR3 loop spans 14 amino acids. CDR3 nucleotide sequence: TGTGCCAGCAGCGACACTAGCGGGAAGTACGAGCAGTACTTC. Its translation: CASSDTSGKYEQYF.

The chain uses TRBV3-2 and TRBJ1-3; the table's D call, TRBD1, was not checked against the DNA. TRBV3-2 is assigned pseudogene status. The CDR3 loop spans 15 amino acids. CDR3 loop: CASRSRGDRGNTIYF. The DNA for the CDR3 is TGTGCCAGCAGGTCAAGGGGGGACAGAGGAAACACCATATATTTT.

As regards this clonotype: One end of the junction varies from germline; a read error may be responsible. CDR3 in DNA: TGCGCCAGCAGTTTAGAACAGGGTGGCGGGGAGCTGTTTTTT. Its translation: CASSLEQGGGELFF. V and J are TRBV27 and TRBJ2-2; D is possibly TRBD1 (6 bases). Germline CDR1 MNHEY, CDR2 SMNVEV (reference sequence). The CDR3 sequence is 14 residues long.

This clonotype has at least ten counts. The rearrangement uses TRBV28 and TRBJ2-7; D is unclear. V gave up 5 bases and J gave up 0 bases, with 14 bases separating them. This CDR3 contains 15 residues. CDR1 MDHEN and CDR2 SYDVKM come from the germline V gene. The CDR3 DNA is TGTGCCAGCAGTCCCCATGATAAGAGCTCCTACGAGCAGTACTTC. Its protein product is CASSPHDKSSYEQYF.

The J gene is TRBJ1-1, the V gene TRBV20-1, with D uncertain. Germline V gene sequence: CDR1 DFQATT, CDR2 SNEGSKA (reference sequence). The V end lost 4 bases, the J end lost 4 bases, and 10 bases lay between the germline ends. The CDR3 runs 12 residues. The CDR3 DNA sequence: TGCAGTGCTAAATTGGGGATCACTGAAGCTTTCTTT. This sequence encodes CSAKLGITEAFF.

The chain couples TRBV4-3 to TRBJ2-7; the match to TRBD1 covers 9 bases. Germline V gives CDR1 LGHNA, CDR2 YSLEER. The CDR3 extends over 13 amino acids. The J segment lost 6 bases and the V segment lost 4 bases, leaving 4 bases of the junction unmatched. CDR3 nucleotides: TGCGCCAGCAGCCGAGGGACAGGGACCGAGCAGTACTTC. Its protein product is CASSRGTGTEQYF.

This clonotype has a count of ten or more. The V call is TRBV7-2, the J call TRBJ1-2, with 7 bases aligning to TRBD1. CDR3 length: 13 residues. CDR1 is SGHTA and CDR2 is FQGNSA in the germline V gene. Losses at the gene ends were 5 bases for V and 3 bases for J; bases not matched to a gene: 3. CDR3 DNA: TGTGCCAGCAGCGTCGGGACAGACTATGGCTACACCTTC. Its protein is CASSVGTDYGYTF. The entire variable domain, with the rest obtained from reference TRBV7-2 and TRBJ1-2, is as follows: GAGVSQSPSNKVTEKGKDVELRCDPISGHTALYWYRQSLGQGLEFLIYFQGNSAPDKSGLPSDRFSAERTGGSVSTLTIQRTQQEDSAVYLCASSVGTDYGYTFGSGTRLTVV.

V and J are TRBV18 and TRBJ1-2, with D unclear. The CDR3 consists of 13 residues. The V end was cut by 5 bases, the J end by 9 bases, with 16 bases between. Germline CDR1 KGHSH, CDR2 LQKENI. Written as DNA, the CDR3 is TGTGCCAGCTCAGAAAAGGAAAAGATGAGCTACACCTTC. Protein product: CASSEKEKMSYTF.

This clonotype has only one observation. The genes are TRBV7-9 and TRBJ2-7; a weak D match, TRBD2 (6 bases). Germline V gives CDR1 SEHNR, CDR2 FQNEAQ (reference sequence). This CDR3 has 13 residues. V shed 5 bases and J shed 5 bases, with 13 bases lying between them. The CDR3 sequence: CASSVTWGDEQYF. The CDR3 nucleotides read TGTGCCAGCAGCGTGACGTGGGGGGACGAGCAGTACTTC.

Concerning this clonotype itself: A read error may be the cause here, since a much bigger clone is one base away. The rearrangement links TRBV28 to TRBJ2-7, with 8 positions matching TRBD1. Per germline, CDR1 MDHEN and CDR2 SYDVKM. This CDR3 comprises 15 residues. CDR3 sequence reads: CASSPRTGKGYEQCF. The CDR3 region has the DNA TGTGCCAGCAGTCCCCGGACAGGGAAAGGCTACGAGCAGTGCTTC.